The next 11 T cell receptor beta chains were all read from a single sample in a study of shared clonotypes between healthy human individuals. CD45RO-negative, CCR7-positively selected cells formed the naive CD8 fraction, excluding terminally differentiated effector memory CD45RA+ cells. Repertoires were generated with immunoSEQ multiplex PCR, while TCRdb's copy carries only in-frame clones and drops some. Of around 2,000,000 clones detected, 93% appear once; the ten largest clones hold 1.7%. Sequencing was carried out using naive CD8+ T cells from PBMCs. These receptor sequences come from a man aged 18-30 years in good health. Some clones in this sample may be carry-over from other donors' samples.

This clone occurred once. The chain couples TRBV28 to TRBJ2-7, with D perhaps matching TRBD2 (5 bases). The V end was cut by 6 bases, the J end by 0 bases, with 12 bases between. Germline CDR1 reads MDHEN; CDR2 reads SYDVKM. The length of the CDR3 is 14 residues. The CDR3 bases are TGTGCCAGCAGGGACTCCCCGAGCTCCTACGAGCAGTACTTC. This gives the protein CASRDSPSSYEQYF.

The CDR3 loop reads CASSLKEKLFF. The CDR3 DNA follows: TGTGCCAGCAGCTTAAAAGAAAAACTGTTTTTT. This rearrangement joins TRBV21-1 to TRBJ1-4. TRBV21-1 is annotated as a pseudogene. The CDR3 contains 11 residues.

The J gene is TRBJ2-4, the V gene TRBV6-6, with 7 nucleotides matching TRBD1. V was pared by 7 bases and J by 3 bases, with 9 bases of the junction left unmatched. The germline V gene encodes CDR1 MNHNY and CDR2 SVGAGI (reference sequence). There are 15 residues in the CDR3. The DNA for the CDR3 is TGTGCCAGCATGGCGGTAGGGGGCGTCAAAAACATTCAGTACTTC. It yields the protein CASMAVGGVKNIQYF.

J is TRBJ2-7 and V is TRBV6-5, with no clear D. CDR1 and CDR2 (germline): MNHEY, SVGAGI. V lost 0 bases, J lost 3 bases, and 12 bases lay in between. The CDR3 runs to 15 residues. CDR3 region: CASSYSESSSYEQYF. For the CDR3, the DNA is TGTGCCAGCAGTTACTCCGAAAGCTCGAGCTACGAGCAGTACTTC.

This chain's CDR3 is CASSYGQGVVTGELFF. In DNA form, the CDR3 reads TGTGCCAGCAGTTACGGACAGGGCGTCGTCACCGGGGAGCTGTTTTTT. The rearrangement links TRBV6-5 to TRBJ2-2; the match to TRBD1 covers 8 bases. J was trimmed by 4 bases and V by 2 bases; bases with no gene match: 6. The CDR3 has 16 residues. Germline values: CDR1 MNHEY, CDR2 SVGAGI.

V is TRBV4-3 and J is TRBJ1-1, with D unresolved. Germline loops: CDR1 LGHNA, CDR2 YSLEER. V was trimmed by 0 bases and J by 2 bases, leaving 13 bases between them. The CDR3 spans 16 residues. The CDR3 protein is CASSQDVTWSNTEAFF. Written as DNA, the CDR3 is TGCGCCAGCAGCCAAGATGTGACGTGGAGTAACACTGAAGCTTTCTTT.

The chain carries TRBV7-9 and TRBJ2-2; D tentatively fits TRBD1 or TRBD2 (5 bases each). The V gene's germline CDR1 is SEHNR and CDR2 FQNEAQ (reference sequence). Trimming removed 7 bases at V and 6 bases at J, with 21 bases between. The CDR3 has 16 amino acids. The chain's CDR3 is CASIDLGTSRSGELFF. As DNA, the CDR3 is TGTGCCAGCATAGATCTAGGGACCTCTAGGTCCGGGGAGCTGTTTTTT.

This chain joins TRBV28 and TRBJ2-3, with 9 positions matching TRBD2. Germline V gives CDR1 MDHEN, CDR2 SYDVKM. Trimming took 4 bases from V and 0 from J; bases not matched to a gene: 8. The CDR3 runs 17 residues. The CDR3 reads CASSYSSGISSTDTQYF. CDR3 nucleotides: TGTGCCAGCAGTTATTCTAGCGGGATTTCTAGCACAGATACGCAGTATTTT.

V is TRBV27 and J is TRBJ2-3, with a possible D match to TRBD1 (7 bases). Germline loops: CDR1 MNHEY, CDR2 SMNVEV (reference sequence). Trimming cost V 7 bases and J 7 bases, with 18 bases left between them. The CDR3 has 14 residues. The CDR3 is CASKVVRGDNTQYF. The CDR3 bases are TGTGCCAGCAAAGTCGTCAGGGGGGATAATACGCAGTATTTT.

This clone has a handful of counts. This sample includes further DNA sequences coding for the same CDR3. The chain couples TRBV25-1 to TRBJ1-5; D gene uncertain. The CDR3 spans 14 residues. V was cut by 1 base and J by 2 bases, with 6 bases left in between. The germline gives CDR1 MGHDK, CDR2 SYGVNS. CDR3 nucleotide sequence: TGTGCCAGCAGTGAATGGGGTGGCAATCAGCCCCAGCATTTT. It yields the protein CASSEWGGNQPQHF.

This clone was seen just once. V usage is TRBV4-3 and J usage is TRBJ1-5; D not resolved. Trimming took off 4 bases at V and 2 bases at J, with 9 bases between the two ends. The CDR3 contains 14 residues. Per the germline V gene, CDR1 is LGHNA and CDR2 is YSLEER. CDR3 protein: CASSLGWGNQPQHF. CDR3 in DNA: TGCGCCAGCAGCCTTGGGTGGGGCAATCAGCCCCAGCATTTT.